Listed here are 14 T cell receptor beta chains from one sample, sequenced in a study of Graves' ophthalmopathy and Graves' hyperthyroidism. Amplifying from RNA transcripts, the study obtained TCR beta CDR3 regions. Amplification began with first-round RT-PCR using HTBI primers, then second-round multiplex PCR was performed. Each CDR3 protein is one row after TCRdb ran MiXCR on the multiplex PCR reads. Counted here are a few hundred thousand distinct CDR3 sequences, 35% to 40% occurring once; the ten biggest clones make up over 3.5%. Sequenced sample: peripheral blood or thyroid tissue (not recorded which). The receptors shown here come from an adult man with Graves' hyperthyroidism.

This clonotype was seen at least ten times. The V call is TRBV12-3 or TRBV12-4, the J call TRBJ1-1; TRBD1 agrees at 7 bases. CDR3 length: 13 amino acids. Unmatched junction bases numbered 12, after V lost 5 bases and J lost 12 bases. The CDR3 DNA reads as TGTGCCAGCAGTCCCTGGACCGGGACAGACACTTTCTTT. This codes for CASSPWTGTDTFF.

This clonotype was counted many times. The chain is built from TRBV6-5 and TRBJ1-2; tentatively, D is TRBD1 (6 bases). CDR3 length: 14 residues. With 6 bases removed from V and 1 base from J, the gap between germline ends came to 12 bases. Germline values: CDR1 MNHEY, CDR2 SVGAGI. In DNA form, the CDR3 reads TGTGCCAGCAGCGGGCGGGGGCATAACTATGGCTACACCTTC. Amino acids: CASSGRGHNYGYTF.

The chain employs TRBV5-6 and TRBJ1-2; weak D call: TRBD1 (5 bases). This CDR3 contains 14 residues. CDR1 and CDR2 (germline): SGHDT, YYEEEE. Trimming took 4 bases from V and 4 from J, leaving 14 bases between them. The CDR3 DNA reads TGTGCCAGCAGCCCACCCGACAGAGGCTATGGCTACACCTTC. Protein: CASSPPDRGYGYTF. Drawing the rest from reference TRBV5-6 and TRBJ1-2, the complete variable domain is DAGVTQSPTHLIKTRGQQVTLRCSPKSGHDTVSWYQQALGQGPQFIFQYYEEEERQRGNFPDRFSGHQFPNYSSELNVNALLLGDSALYLCASSPPDRGYGYTFGSGTRLTVV.

This clonotype has a count of ten or more. In DNA, the CDR3 is TGTGCCAGCAGTGAGCCCGATGTGGACATGGGACCAGGGATTGAGGCTAATGAAAAACTGTTTTTT. Translated, it gives CASSEPDVDMGPGIEANEKLFF. The rearrangement uses TRBV2 and TRBJ1-4, with D maybe TRBD1 (5 bases). CDR3 size: 22 residues. The germline gives CDR1 SNHLY, CDR2 FYNNEI. V shed 3 bases and J shed 3 bases, with 32 bases lying between them.

The CDR3 DNA reads TGCAGCAGTTACTCCAGGTCGAATGGCTACACCTTC. Amino acid sequence: CSSYSRSNGYTF. V is TRBV29-1 and J is TRBJ1-2; no clear D gene. This CDR3 is built from 12 residues. In germline, CDR1 is SQVTM, CDR2 ANQGSEA. Deletions cut 8 bases from V and 6 bases from J, with 16 bases between.

The chain couples TRBV7-9 to TRBJ2-5, with TRBD1 matching over 7 bases. The CDR3 has 15 residues. The V and J ends lost 4 bases and 0 bases, in that order; junction bases with no gene match: 5. Germline lookup yields CDR1 SEHNR and CDR2 FQNEAQ (reference sequence). CDR3 DNA: TGTGCCAGCAGCTCCGGGACAGCAGACCAAGAGACCCAGTACTTC. It encodes CASSSGTADQETQYF.

This clonotype showed up many times. The rearrangement uses TRBV15 and TRBJ1-2; D is undetermined. V was clipped by 3 bases and J by 7 bases, with 18 bases between them. The V gene's germline CDR1 is LNHNV and CDR2 YYDKDF (reference sequence). The CDR3 has 15 residues. The CDR3 here is CATSRILDDIGGYTF. The DNA for the CDR3 is TGTGCCACCAGCAGGATTCTGGACGATATTGGTGGCTACACCTTC. The variable domain in full, completed from reference TRBV15 and TRBJ1-2, reads DAMVIQNPRYQVTQFGKPVTLSCSQTLNHNVMYWYQQKSSQAPKLLFHYYDKDFNNEADTPDNFQSRRPNTSFCFLDIRSPGLGDTAMYLCATSRILDDIGGYTFGSGTRLTVV.

This clonotype was counted ten times or more. This chain joins TRBV10-3 and TRBJ1-1; maybe TRBD1 (6 bases). V was cut by 3 bases and J by 0 bases, with 11 bases left in between. Germline V gene sequence: CDR1 ENHRY, CDR2 SYGVKD. This CDR3 has 15 residues. Here the CDR3 DNA reads TGTGCCATCAGTGATAGGGGGGTCATGAACACTGAAGCTTTCTTT. Translating gives CAISDRGVMNTEAFF.

Comment on this clonotype: A much more abundant neighbour one base away suggests this may be a read error. The chain is built from TRBV7-8 and TRBJ1-1; weak D call: TRBD1 (5 bases). Germline loops: CDR1 SGHVS, CDR2 FQNEAQ. V was clipped by 5 bases and J by 0 bases, with 16 bases between them. CDR3 length: 16 amino acids. The CDR3 protein is CASSQRQTGMNTEAFF. The CDR3 DNA follows: TGTGCCAGCAGCCAGAGACAGACCGGCATGAACACTGAAGCTTTCTTT.

The rearrangement links TRBV5-1 to TRBJ2-7; TRBD2 matches 11 bases. The end of the DNA fits TRBJ2-1 better, so the J call may be wrong. There are 17 residues in the CDR3. Germline CDR1 reads SGHRS; CDR2 reads YFSETQ. CDR3 bases: TGCGCCAGCAGCTTCCTTAGCGGGAGGGCCTCCTACAATGAGCAGTTCTTC. Its translation: CASSFLSGRASYNEQFF.

This clonotype was counted only a few times. V and J are TRBV29-1 and TRBJ2-7; D uncertain. Germline CDR1 reads SQVTM; CDR2 reads ANQGSEA. CDR3 size: 12 residues. V shed 3 bases and J shed 3 bases, with 9 bases lying between them. The CDR3 here is CSVDSDGYEQYF. The CDR3 DNA reads as TGCAGCGTTGATTCAGACGGCTACGAGCAGTACTTC.

This clonotype was seen more than once but under ten times. This chain connects TRBV19 to TRBJ1-5; a weak D match, TRBD1 (6 bases). The CDR3 loop spans 15 amino acids. Germline CDR1 is LNHDA and CDR2 is SQIVND (reference sequence). Trimming cost V 6 bases and J 5 bases, with 17 bases left between them. CDR3 residues: CASRIHDRTDQPQHF. The CDR3 DNA sequence: TGTGCCAGTAGGATTCACGACAGGACTGATCAGCCCCAGCATTTT. Complete variable domain (other parts from reference TRBV19 and TRBJ1-5): DGGITQSPKYLFRKEGQNVTLSCEQNLNHDAMYWYRQDPGQGLRLIYYSQIVNDFQKGDIAEGYSVSREKKESFPLTVTSAQKNPTAFYLCASRIHDRTDQPQHFGDGTRLSIL.

This clonotype was seen more than once but under ten times. This sequence joins TRBV7-6 and TRBJ2-6; 9 bases are shared with TRBD1. CDR3 length: 17 residues. V gave up 6 bases and J gave up 0 bases; unmatched junction bases: 6. Germline V gives CDR1 SGHVS, CDR2 FNYEAQ. CDR3 in amino acids: CASRLQGAGSGANVLTF. DNA of the CDR3: TGTGCCAGCAGACTACAGGGGGCTGGCTCTGGGGCCAACGTCCTGACTTTC. Variable domain in full (rest from reference TRBV7-6 and TRBJ2-6): GAGVSQSPRYKVTKRGQDVALRCDPISGHVSLYWYRQALGQGPEFLTYFNYEAQQDKSGLPNDRFSAERPEGSISTLTIQRTEQRDSAMYRCASRLQGAGSGANVLTFGAGSRLTVL.

At least ten counts were recorded for this clonotype. The rearrangement joins TRBV20-1 to TRBJ1-2; D may be TRBD1 (5 bases). The germline V and J ends were trimmed by 3 bases and 1 base, with 12 bases remaining between them. Germline CDR1 DFQATT, CDR2 SNEGSKA (reference sequence). The CDR3 totals 14 residues. The CDR3 sequence is CSASSTVNNYGYTF. The CDR3, as DNA: TGCAGTGCTAGTTCGACAGTTAATAACTATGGCTACACCTTC.